What follows describes a single T cell receptor beta chain. Profiling relied on immunoSEQ multiplex PCR, and the TCRdb table lists in-frame clones only, not all of them. Found here are around 500,000 clones, about 72% of them singletons; the top ten hold around 12%. The entry originates in a study of shared clonotypes between healthy human individuals. Germline V gene sequence: CDR1 SGHNT, CDR2 YYREEE (reference sequence). This CDR3 has 12 amino acids. V was cut by 5 bases and J by 11 bases, with 16 bases left in between. Sequencing was carried out using PBMCs. The chain recombines TRBV5-4 with TRBJ1-1; the D gene is possibly TRBD1 (6 bases). This receptor was obtained from a woman aged 40 to 50 in good health. Some clones in this sample may be carry-over from other donors' samples. DNA of the CDR3: TGTGCCAGCAGTTGGGGGCCCGAAGGCGCTTTCTTT. Its protein product is CASSWGPEGAFF.